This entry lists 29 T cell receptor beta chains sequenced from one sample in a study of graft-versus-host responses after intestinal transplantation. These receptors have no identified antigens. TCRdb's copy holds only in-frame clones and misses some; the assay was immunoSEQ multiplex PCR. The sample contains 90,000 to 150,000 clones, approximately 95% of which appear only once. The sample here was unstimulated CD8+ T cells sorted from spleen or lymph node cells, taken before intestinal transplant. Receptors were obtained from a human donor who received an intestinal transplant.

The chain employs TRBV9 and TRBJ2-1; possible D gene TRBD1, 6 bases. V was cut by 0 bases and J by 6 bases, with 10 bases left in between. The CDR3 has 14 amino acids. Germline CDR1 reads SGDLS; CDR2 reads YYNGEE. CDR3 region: CASSVEGVPNEQFF. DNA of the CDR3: TGTGCCAGCAGCGTAGAGGGGGTCCCCAATGAGCAGTTCTTC. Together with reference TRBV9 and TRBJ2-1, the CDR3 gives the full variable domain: DSGVTQTPKHLITATGQRVTLRCSPRSGDLSVYWYQQSLDQGLQFLIQYYNGEERAKGNILERFSAQQFPDLHSELNLSSLELGDSALYFCASSVEGVPNEQFFGPGTRLTVL.

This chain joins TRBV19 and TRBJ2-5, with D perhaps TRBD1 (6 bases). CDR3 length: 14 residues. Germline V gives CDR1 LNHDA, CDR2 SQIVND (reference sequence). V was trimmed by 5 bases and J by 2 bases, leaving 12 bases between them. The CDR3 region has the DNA TGTGCCAGTAGTTCTCCCGGGACACAAGAGACCCAGTACTTC. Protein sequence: CASSSPGTQETQYF.

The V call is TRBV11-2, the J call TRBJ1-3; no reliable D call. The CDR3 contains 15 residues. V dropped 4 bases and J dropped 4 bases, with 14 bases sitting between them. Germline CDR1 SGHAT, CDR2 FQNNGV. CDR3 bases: TGTGCCAGCAGCTCCGGACCCCTACCGGGAAACACCATATATTTT. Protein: CASSSGPLPGNTIYF.

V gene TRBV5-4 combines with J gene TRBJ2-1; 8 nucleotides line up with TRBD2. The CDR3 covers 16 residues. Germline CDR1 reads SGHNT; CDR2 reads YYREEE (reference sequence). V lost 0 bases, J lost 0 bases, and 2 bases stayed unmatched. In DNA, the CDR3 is TGTGCCAGCAGCTTGGGAAGCGGGAGCTCCTACAATGAGCAGTTCTTC. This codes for CASSLGSGSSYNEQFF.

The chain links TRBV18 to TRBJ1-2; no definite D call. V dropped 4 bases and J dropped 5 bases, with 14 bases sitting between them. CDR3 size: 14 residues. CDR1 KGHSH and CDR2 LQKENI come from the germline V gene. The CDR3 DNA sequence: TGTGCCAGCTCACTTGACTGGAAGATTTATGGCTACACCTTC. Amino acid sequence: CASSLDWKIYGYTF.

The CDR3 nucleotides are TGTGCCAGCAGTTTATTTTCGGGACTAGCGGGAAGTGAGCAGTTCTTC. Amino acids: CASSLFSGLAGSEQFF. The chain uses TRBV28 and TRBJ2-1, with TRBD2 matching 13 bases. The CDR3 runs to 16 residues. Trimming removed 1 base from V and 9 bases from J; junction bases left unmatched: 6. The germline gives CDR1 MDHEN, CDR2 SYDVKM.

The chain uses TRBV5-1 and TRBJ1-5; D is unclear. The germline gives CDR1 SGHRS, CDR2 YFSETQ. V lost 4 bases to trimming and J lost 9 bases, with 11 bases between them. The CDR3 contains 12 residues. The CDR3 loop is CASSPLGGPQHF. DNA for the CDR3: TGCGCCAGCAGCCCGTTGGGAGGGCCCCAGCATTTT.

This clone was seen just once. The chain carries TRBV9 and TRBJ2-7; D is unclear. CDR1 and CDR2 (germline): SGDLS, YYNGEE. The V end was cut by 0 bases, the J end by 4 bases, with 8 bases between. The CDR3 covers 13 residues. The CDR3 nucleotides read TGTGCCAGCAGCGTAGGTAATAGATACGAGCAGTACTTC. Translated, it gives CASSVGNRYEQYF.

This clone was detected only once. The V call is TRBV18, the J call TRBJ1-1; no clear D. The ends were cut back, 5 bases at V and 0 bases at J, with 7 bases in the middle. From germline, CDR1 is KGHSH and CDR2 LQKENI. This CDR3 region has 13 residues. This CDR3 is CASSASLNTEAFF. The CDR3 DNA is TGTGCCAGCTCAGCTTCCTTGAACACTGAAGCTTTCTTT. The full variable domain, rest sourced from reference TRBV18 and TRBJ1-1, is NAGVMQNPRHLVRRRGQEARLRCSPMKGHSHVYWYRQLPEEGLKFMVYLQKENIIDESGMPKERFSAEFPKEGPSILRIQQVVRGDSAAYFCASSASLNTEAFFGQGTRLTVV.

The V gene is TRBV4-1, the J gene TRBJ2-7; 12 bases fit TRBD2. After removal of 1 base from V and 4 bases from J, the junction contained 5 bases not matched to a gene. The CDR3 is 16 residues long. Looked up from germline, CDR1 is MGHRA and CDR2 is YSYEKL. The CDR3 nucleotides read TGCGCCAGCAGCCAAGTTCAGGGACTAGCGGGTTACGAGCAGTACTTC. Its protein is CASSQVQGLAGYEQYF.

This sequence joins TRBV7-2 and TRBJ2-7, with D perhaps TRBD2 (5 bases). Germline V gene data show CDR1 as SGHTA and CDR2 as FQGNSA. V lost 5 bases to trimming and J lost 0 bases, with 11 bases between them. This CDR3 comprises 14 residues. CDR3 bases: TGTGCCAGCAGCCCCGGGGTGGGCTCCTACGAGCAGTACTTC. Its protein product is CASSPGVGSYEQYF.

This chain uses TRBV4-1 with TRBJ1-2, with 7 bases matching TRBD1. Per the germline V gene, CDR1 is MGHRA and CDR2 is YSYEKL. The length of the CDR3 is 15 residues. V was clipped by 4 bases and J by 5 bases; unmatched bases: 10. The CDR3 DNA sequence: TGCGCCAGCAGCCGAGACAGGGCCTCAGGGTATGGCTACACCTTC. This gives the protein CASSRDRASGYGYTF.

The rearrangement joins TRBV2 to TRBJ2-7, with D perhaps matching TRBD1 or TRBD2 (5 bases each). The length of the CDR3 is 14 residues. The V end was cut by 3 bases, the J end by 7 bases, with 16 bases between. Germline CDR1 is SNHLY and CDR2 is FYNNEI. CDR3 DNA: TGTGCCAGCAGTGATTATTTTGGGACGAATGAGCAGTACTTC. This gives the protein CASSDYFGTNEQYF.

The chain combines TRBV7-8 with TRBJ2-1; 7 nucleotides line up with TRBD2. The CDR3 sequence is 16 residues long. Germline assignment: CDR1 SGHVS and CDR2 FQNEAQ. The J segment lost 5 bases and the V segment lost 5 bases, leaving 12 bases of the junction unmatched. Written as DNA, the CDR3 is TGTGCCAGCAGCCTCCGCGCGGGGGTCGCCAACAATGAGCAGTTCTTC. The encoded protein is CASSLRAGVANNEQFF. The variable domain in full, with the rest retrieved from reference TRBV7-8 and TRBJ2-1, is GAGVSQSPRYKVAKRGQDVALRCDPISGHVSLFWYQQALGQGPEFLTYFQNEAQLDKSGLPSDRFFAERPEGSVSTLKIQRTQQEDSAVYLCASSLRAGVANNEQFFGPGTRLTVL.

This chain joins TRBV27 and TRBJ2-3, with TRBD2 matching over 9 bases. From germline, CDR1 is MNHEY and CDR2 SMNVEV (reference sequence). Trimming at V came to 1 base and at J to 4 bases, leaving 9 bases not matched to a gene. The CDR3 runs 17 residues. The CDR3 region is CASSLFPGTSPPDTQYF. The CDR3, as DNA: TGTGCCAGCAGTTTATTCCCTGGGACTAGCCCCCCAGATACGCAGTATTTT.

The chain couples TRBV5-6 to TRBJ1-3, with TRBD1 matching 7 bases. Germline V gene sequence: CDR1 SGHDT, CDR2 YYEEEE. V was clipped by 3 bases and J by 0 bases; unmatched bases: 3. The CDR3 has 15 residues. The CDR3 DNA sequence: TGTGCCAGCAGCTGGGGGACAGCCTCTGGAAACACCATATATTTT. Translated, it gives CASSWGTASGNTIYF.

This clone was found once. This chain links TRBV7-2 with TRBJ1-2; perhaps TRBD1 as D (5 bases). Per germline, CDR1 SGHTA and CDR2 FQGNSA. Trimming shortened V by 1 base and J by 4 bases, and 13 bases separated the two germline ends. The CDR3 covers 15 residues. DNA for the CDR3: TGTGCCAGCAGCTTAGTAACGGGGGGGAGCTATGGCTACACCTTC. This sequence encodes CASSLVTGGSYGYTF. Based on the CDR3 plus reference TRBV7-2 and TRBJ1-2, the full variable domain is GAGVSQSPSNKVTEKGKDVELRCDPISGHTALYWYRQSLGQGLEFLIYFQGNSAPDKSGLPSDRFSAERTGGSVSTLTIQRTQQEDSAVYLCASSLVTGGSYGYTFGSGTRLTVV.

CDR3 in DNA: TGTGCCAGCTCACCGGGGGGCATGGGGCTCAATCAGCCCCAGCATTTT. Its translation: CASSPGGMGLNQPQHF. The rearrangement links TRBV18 to TRBJ1-5, with a possible D match to TRBD1 (6 bases). Germline CDR1 KGHSH, CDR2 LQKENI. CDR3 length: 16 amino acids. Trimming took off 3 bases at V and 3 bases at J, with 15 bases between the two ends.

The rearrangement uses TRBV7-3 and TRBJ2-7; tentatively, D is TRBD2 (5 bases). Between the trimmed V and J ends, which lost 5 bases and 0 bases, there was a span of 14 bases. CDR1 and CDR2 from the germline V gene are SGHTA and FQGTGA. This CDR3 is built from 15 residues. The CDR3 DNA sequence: TGTGCCAGCAGCCCCGGACTCGCAAGCTCCTACGAGCAGTACTTC. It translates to CASSPGLASSYEQYF.

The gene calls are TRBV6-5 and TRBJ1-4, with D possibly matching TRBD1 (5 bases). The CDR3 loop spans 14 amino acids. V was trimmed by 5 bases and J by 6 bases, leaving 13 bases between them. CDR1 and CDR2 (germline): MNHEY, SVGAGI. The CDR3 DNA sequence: TGTGCCAGCAGTCCCCAGGGAGGAGATGAAAAACTGTTTTTT. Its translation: CASSPQGGDEKLFF.

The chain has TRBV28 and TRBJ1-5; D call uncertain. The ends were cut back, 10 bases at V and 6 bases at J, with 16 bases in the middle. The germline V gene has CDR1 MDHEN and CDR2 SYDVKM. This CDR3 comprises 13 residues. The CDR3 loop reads CATLRITGQPQHF. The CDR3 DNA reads TGTGCCACTCTTAGGATAACGGGTCAGCCCCAGCATTTT.

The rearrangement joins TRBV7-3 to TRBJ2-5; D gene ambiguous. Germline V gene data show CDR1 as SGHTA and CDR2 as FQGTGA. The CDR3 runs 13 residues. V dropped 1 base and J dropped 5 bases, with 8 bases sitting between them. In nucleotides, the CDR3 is TGTGCCAGCAGCTTAAATTCTGGGGAGACCCAGTACTTC. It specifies CASSLNSGETQYF.

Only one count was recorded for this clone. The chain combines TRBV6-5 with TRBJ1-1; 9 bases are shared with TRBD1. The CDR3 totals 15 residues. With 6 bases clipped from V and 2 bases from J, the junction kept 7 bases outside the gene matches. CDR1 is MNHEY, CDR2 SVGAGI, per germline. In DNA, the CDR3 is TGTGCCAGCAGCGGTATGGGACAGGGTAACACTGAAGCTTTCTTT. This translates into CASSGMGQGNTEAFF.

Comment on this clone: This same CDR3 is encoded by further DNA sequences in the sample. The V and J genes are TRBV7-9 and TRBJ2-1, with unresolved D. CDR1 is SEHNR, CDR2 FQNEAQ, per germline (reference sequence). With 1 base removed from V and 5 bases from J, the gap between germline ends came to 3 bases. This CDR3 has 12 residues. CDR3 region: CASSLGDNEQFF. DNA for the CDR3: TGTGCCAGCAGCTTAGGTGACAATGAGCAGTTCTTC.

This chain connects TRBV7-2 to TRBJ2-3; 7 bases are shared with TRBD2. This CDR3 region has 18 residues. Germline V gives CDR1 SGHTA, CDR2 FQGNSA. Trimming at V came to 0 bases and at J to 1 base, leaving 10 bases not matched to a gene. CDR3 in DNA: TGTGCCAGCAGCTTAGCGTTTGGGGGAGGGCTGCGCACAGATACGCAGTATTTT. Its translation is CASSLAFGGGLRTDTQYF. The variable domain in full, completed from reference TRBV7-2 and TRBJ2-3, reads GAGVSQSPSNKVTEKGKDVELRCDPISGHTALYWYRQSLGQGLEFLIYFQGNSAPDKSGLPSDRFSAERTGGSVSTLTIQRTQQEDSAVYLCASSLAFGGGLRTDTQYFGPGTRLTVL.

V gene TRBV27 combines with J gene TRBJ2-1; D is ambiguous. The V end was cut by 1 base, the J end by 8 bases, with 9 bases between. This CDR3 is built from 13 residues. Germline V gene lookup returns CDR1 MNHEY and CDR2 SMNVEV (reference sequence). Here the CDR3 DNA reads TGTGCCAGCAGTTTATATCGAACGGATGAGCAGTTCTTC. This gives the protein CASSLYRTDEQFF.

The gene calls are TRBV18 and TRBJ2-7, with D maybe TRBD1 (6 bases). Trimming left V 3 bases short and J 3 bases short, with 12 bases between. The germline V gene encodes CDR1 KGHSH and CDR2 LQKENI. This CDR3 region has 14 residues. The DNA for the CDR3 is TGTGCCAGCTCACCGGGGGCAGGTGGCTACGAGCAGTACTTC. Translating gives CASSPGAGGYEQYF.

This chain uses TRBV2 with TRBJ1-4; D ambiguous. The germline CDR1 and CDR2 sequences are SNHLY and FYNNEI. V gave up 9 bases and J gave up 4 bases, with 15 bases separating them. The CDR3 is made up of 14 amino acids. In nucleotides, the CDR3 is TGTGCCAGTAAGGAGGGCCTATATAATGAAAAACTGTTTTTT. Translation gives CASKEGLYNEKLFF.

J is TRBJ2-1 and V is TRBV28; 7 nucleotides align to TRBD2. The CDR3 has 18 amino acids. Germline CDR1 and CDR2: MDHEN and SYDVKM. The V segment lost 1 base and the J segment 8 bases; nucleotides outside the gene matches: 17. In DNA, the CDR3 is TGTGCCAGCAGTTTATACCCTCGCCTAGCGGACTTGGGGTATGAGCAGTTCTTC. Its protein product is CASSLYPRLADLGYEQFF.